The 4 T cell receptor beta chains listed next were all sequenced from one sample in a study of blood T cells in healthy people across ages. A second PCR, run for about 7 to 11 cycles, used a sample-barcoded 5' primer plus a J-beta primer mix. TCRdb analysed the 5' RACE reads with MiXCR anew, one entry per CDR3 protein. The sample shows over 750,000 distinct CDR3 sequences, roughly 25% of them seen only once. The data were also submitted as part of a second study, on T cells of mothers and their children.

Specimen: blood. The receptors derive from a boy aged 5-17 years in good health.

V is TRBV12-3 or TRBV12-4 and J is TRBJ2-1, with TRBD2 matching over 7 bases. This CDR3 contains 16 residues. V shed 6 bases and J 5 bases; nucleotides not matched to a gene: 13. In DNA form, the CDR3 reads TGTGCCAGCAGCGACGGGGGGAGGGGCCCAAACAATGAGCAGTTCTTC. This encodes CASSDGGRGPNNEQFF.

The rearrangement uses TRBV5-5 and TRBJ2-5, with unresolved D. The last part of the DNA fits TRBJ2-1 better; the J call may be wrong. Germline V gene lookup returns CDR1 SGHKS and CDR2 YYEKEE (reference sequence). The CDR3 length is 14 residues. CDR3 amino acids: CASSLVPPYNEQFF. CDR3 coding DNA: TGTGCCAGCAGCCTGGTCCCCCCCTACAATGAGCAGTTCTTC.

CDR3 region: CASSWDVTEHNEQFF. DNA for the CDR3: TGCGCCAGCAGCTGGGACGTGACAGAACACAATGAGCAGTTCTTC. V is TRBV5-1 and J is TRBJ2-5; D tentatively fits TRBD1 or TRBD2 (5 bases each). Judging by the DNA end, TRBJ2-1 fits better; the J call may be wrong. Germline CDR1 is SGHRS and CDR2 is YFSETQ. The CDR3 contains 15 residues.

This clonotype was counted between two and nine times. This chain uses TRBV3-1 with TRBJ2-5, with TRBD1 identical over 7 bases. Germline CDR1 and CDR2: LGHDT and YNNKEL (reference sequence). V was clipped by 3 bases and J by 4 bases; unmatched bases: 11. This CDR3 contains 16 residues. CDR3 residues: CASSHKAGGVVETQYF. The DNA of the CDR3 is TGTGCCAGCAGCCATAAGGCAGGGGGAGTGGTAGAGACCCAGTACTTC.